This TCR beta chain was observed in a study of identical twins. Whole-study findings and limits: Analyses based on zero insertions could be partly confounded by invariant MAIT and iNKT cells.

The V end was cut by 3 bases, the J end by 6 bases, with 11 bases between. This CDR3 contains 13 residues. TCRdb redid the calling of the 5' RACE reads with MiXCR, one entry per CDR3 protein. In the table there are 650,000 to 750,000 distinct CDR3 sequences, around 20% of which are singletons. Turning to this clonotype: Its antigen remains unknown.

All donors were healthy Caucasians. This sample was shared with a second study, whose subject was T cells expressing NK-cell markers. That paper notes: Unclear, still, was the HCMV specificity of the expanded NKG2C+ T cell clones.

Material: PBMCs. The J gene is TRBJ1-1, the V gene TRBV12-3 or TRBV12-4, with D possibly being TRBD1 (5 bases). The receptor was isolated from a woman aged 18-29 years in good health. The DNA for the CDR3 is TGTGCCAGCAGTTTTAGGGGAATGGCTGAAGCTTTCTTT. Protein: CASSFRGMAEAFF.